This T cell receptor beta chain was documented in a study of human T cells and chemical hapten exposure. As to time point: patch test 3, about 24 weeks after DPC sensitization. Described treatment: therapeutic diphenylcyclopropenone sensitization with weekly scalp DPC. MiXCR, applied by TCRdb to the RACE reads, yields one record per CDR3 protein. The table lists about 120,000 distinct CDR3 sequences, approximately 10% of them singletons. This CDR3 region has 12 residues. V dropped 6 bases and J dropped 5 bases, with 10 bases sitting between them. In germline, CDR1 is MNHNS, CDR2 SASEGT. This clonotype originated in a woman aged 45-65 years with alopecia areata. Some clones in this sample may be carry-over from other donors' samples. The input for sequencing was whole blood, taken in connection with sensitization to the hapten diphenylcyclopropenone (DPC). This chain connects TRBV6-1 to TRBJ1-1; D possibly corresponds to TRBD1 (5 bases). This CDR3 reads CASRWGGTEAFF. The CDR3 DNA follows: TGTGCCAGCAGGTGGGGGGGTACTGAAGCTTTCTTT.